Listed here are 10 T cell receptor beta chains from one sample, sequenced in a study of T cells after yellow fever vaccination. TCRdb analysed the 5' RACE reads with MiXCR anew, one entry per CDR3 protein. Of 250,000 to 350,000 distinct CDR3 sequences in the sample, around 6.8% are singletons; the top ten hold about 18%. The sequences come from PBMCs, collected approximately 47 days after the first yellow fever vaccination. All receptors derive from a man younger than 30 who received the YFV17D yellow fever vaccine.

The genes are TRBV20-1 and TRBJ2-3; TRBD2 matches at 10 bases. This CDR3 comprises 15 residues. Germline V lookup: CDR1 DFQATT, CDR2 SNEGSKA (reference sequence). With 6 bases clipped from V and 5 bases from J, the junction kept 11 bases outside the gene matches. CDR3 loop: CSAPIPSGGGDTQYF. Written as DNA, the CDR3 is TGCAGTGCCCCGATCCCTAGCGGGGGAGGAGATACGCAGTATTTT.

This clonotype has just a few counts. The V call is TRBV4-2, the J call TRBJ2-1; 15 bases match TRBD2. CDR1 and CDR2 from the germline V gene are LGHNA and YNFKEQ. The CDR3 contains 18 residues. After removal of 4 bases from V and 2 bases from J, the junction contained 6 bases not matched to a gene. The CDR3 here is CASSPRTSGGATYNEQFF. The CDR3 nucleotides are TGTGCCAGCAGCCCTAGGACTAGCGGGGGGGCAACCTACAATGAGCAGTTCTTC.

This clonotype was detected only a few times. CDR3 protein: CASSSSGYPYEQYF. As DNA, the CDR3 is TGCGCCAGCAGCTCCTCAGGGTACCCCTACGAGCAGTACTTC. The chain has TRBV5-1 and TRBJ2-7; perhaps TRBD1 as D (5 bases). Trimming left V 3 bases short and J 2 bases short, with 12 bases between. Germline V gene sequence: CDR1 SGHRS, CDR2 YFSETQ. The CDR3 is made up of 14 amino acids.

This clonotype was seen only a few times. V and J are TRBV5-1 and TRBJ2-3, with D possibly being TRBD2 (6 bases). The CDR3 consists of 16 residues. Germline CDR1 reads SGHRS; CDR2 reads YFSETQ. The V end lost 4 bases, the J end lost 1 base, and 16 bases lay between the germline ends. CDR3: CASSAGLRPGTDTQYF. CDR3 bases: TGCGCCAGCAGCGCGGGACTTCGCCCTGGCACAGATACGCAGTATTTT.

The chain is built from TRBV4-1 and TRBJ1-6; D might be TRBD1 (5 bases). This CDR3 is 12 amino acids long. The V end lost 0 bases, the J end lost 18 bases, and 12 bases lay between the germline ends. CDR1 and CDR2 (germline): MGHRA, YSYEKL. DNA for the CDR3: TGCGCCAGCAGCCAAGATGGGCAGAGGGGCCACTTT. Protein product: CASSQDGQRGHF.

This clonotype has just a few counts. The rearrangement joins TRBV6-2 or TRBV6-3 to TRBJ2-5; D unresolved. The germline V gene has CDR1 MNHEY and CDR2 SVGEGT. Trimming took off 2 bases at V and 5 bases at J, with 9 bases between the two ends. CDR3 size: 13 residues. The CDR3 protein is CASSYGTWETQYF. The CDR3 DNA reads as TGTGCCAGCAGTTACGGAACTTGGGAGACCCAGTACTTC.

Concerning this clonotype: Compared with germline, one end of the junction differs, possibly owing to a read error. The CDR3 spells CSATGGGLKTEAFF. The CDR3 coding sequence is TGCAGTGCCACAGGGGGCGGTTTGAAAACTGAAGCTTTCTTT. The chain is built from TRBV20-1 and TRBJ1-1; TRBD1 aligns across 9 bases. Germline values: CDR1 DFQATT, CDR2 SNEGSKA (reference sequence). This CDR3 spans 14 amino acids.

The table lists this clonotype with a few counts. The V call is TRBV4-2, the J call TRBJ2-1; D gene uncertain. The CDR3 covers 15 residues. Looked up from germline, CDR1 is LGHNA and CDR2 is YNFKEQ. Deletions cut 0 bases from V and 6 bases from J, with 12 bases between. The CDR3 DNA sequence: TGTGCCAGCAGCCAAGAATTTAGAGACGGCAATGAGCAGTTCTTC. This gives the protein CASSQEFRDGNEQFF.

This clonotype has a count of ten or more. The chain joins TRBV29-1 to TRBJ2-5, with 7 bases fitting TRBD2. CDR1 and CDR2 from the germline V gene are SQVTM and ANQGSEA. V was pared by 7 bases and J by 5 bases, with 7 bases of the junction left unmatched. This CDR3 comprises 12 residues. The CDR3 DNA sequence: TGCAGCGGTTACCAGGGAGGGGAGACCCAGTACTTC. Protein: CSGYQGGETQYF.

The chain uses TRBV19 and TRBJ1-6, with a tentative D call TRBD1 (6 bases). This CDR3 contains 13 residues. The V gene lost 3 bases and the J gene lost 16 bases, with 16 bases spanning the gap. Germline CDR1 LNHDA, CDR2 SQIVND (reference sequence). The CDR3 protein is CASSINDRISLHF. The CDR3 bases are TGTGCCAGTAGTATTAATGACAGGATTTCTCTCCACTTT.